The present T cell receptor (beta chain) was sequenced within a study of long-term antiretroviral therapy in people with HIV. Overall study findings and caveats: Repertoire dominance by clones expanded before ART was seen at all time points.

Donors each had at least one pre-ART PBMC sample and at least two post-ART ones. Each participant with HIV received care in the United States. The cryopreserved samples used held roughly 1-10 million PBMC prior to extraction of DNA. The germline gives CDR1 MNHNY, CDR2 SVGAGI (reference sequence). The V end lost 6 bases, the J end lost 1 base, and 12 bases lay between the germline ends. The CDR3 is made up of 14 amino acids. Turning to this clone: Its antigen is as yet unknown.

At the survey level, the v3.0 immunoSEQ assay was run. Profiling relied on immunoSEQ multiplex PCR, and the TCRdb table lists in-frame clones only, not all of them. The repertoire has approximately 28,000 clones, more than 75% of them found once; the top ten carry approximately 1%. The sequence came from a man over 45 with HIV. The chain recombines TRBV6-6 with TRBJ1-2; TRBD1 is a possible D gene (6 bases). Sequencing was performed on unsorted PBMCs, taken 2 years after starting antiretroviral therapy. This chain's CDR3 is CASRRDTLNYGYTF. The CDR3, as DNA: TGTGCCAGCAGGAGGGACACCCTTAACTATGGCTACACCTTC.